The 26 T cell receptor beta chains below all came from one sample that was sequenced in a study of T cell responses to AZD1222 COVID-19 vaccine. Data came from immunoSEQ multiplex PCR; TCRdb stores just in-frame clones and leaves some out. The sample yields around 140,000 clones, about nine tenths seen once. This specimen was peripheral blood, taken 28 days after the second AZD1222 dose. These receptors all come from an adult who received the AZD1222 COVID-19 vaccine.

CDR3 nucleotides: TGTGCCAGCAGCTCGTCGGGACAGCTTTATCAGCCCCAGCATTTT. Its protein is CASSSSGQLYQPQHF. The chain is built from TRBV5-6 and TRBJ1-5, with TRBD1 matching over 7 bases. The V and J ends lost 3 bases and 5 bases, in that order; junction bases with no gene match: 8. This CDR3 region has 15 residues. Germline lookup yields CDR1 SGHDT and CDR2 YYEEEE.

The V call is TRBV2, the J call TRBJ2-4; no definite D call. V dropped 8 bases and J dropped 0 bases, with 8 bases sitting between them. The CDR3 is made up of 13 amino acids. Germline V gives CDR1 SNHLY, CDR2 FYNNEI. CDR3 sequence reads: CASLTLAKNIQYF. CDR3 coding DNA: TGTGCCAGCCTGACATTAGCCAAAAACATTCAGTACTTC.

The CDR3 reads CATSDFRRNEQFF. DNA for the CDR3: TGTGCCACCAGTGATTTTAGGAGGAATGAGCAGTTCTTC. The chain is built from TRBV24-1 and TRBJ2-1, with TRBD2 as a possible D gene (5 bases). V was trimmed by 1 base and J by 7 bases, leaving 7 bases between them. From germline, CDR1 is KGHDR and CDR2 SFDVKD. This CDR3 comprises 13 residues.

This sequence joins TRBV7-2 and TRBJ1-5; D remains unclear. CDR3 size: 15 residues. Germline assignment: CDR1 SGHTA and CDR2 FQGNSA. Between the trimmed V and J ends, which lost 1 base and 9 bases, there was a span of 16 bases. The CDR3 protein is CASSLGPTASGPQHF. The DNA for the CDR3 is TGTGCCAGCAGCTTAGGGCCGACTGCTTCAGGGCCCCAGCATTTT.

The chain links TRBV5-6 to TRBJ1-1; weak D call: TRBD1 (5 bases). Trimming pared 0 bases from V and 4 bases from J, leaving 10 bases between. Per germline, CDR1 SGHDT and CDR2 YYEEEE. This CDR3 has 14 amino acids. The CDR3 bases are TGTGCCAGCAGCTTGGGAGGGGCAAGCACTGAAGCTTTCTTT. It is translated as CASSLGGASTEAFF.

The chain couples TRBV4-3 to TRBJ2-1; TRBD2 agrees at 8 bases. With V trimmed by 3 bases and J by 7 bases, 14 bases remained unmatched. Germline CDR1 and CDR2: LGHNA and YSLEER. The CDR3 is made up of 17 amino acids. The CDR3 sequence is CASSQDSGRASWNEQFF. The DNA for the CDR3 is TGCGCCAGCAGCCAGGATTCCGGGAGGGCCTCTTGGAATGAGCAGTTCTTC.

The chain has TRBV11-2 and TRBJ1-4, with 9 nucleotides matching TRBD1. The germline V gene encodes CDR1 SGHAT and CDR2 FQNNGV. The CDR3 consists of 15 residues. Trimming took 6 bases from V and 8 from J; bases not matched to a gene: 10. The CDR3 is CASRRPGTGREKLFF. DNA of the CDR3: TGTGCCAGCAGGCGGCCCGGGACAGGGAGGGAAAAACTGTTTTTT.

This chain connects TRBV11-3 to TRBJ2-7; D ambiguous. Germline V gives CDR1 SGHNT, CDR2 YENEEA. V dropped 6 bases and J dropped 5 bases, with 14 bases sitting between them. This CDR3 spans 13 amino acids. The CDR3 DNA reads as TGTGCCAGCAGTCTAAGTAGGAGAAACGAGCAGTACGTC. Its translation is CASSLSRRNEQYV.

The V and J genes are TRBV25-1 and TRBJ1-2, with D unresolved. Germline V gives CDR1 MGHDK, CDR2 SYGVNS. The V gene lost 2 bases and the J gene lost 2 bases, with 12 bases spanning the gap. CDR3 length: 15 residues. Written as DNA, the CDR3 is TGTGCCAGCAGTGAACCGAACAGCTTCAACTATGGCTACACCTTC. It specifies CASSEPNSFNYGYTF.

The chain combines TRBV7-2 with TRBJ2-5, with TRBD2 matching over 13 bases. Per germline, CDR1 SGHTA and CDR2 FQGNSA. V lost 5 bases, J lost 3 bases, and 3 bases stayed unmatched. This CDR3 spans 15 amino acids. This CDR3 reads CASSPGLAGKETQYF. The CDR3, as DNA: TGTGCCAGCAGCCCGGGACTAGCGGGGAAAGAGACCCAGTACTTC. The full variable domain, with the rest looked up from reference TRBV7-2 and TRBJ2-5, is GAGVSQSPSNKVTEKGKDVELRCDPISGHTALYWYRQSLGQGLEFLIYFQGNSAPDKSGLPSDRFSAERTGGSVSTLTIQRTQQEDSAVYLCASSPGLAGKETQYFGPGTRLLVL.

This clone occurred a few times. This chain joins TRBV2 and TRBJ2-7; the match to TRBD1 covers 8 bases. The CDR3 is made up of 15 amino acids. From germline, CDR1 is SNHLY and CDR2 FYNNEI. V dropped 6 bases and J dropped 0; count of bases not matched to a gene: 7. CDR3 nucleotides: TGTGCCAGCAGGGCCACCGGGACAGGCTCCTACGAGCAGTACTTC. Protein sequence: CASRATGTGSYEQYF.

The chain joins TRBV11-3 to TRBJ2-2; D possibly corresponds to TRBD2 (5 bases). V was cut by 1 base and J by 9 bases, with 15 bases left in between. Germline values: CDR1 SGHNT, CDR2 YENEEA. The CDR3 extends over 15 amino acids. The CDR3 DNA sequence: TGTGCCAGCAGCTTAGGGAGGCGGATGGCTCGGGAGCTGTTTTTT. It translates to CASSLGRRMARELFF.

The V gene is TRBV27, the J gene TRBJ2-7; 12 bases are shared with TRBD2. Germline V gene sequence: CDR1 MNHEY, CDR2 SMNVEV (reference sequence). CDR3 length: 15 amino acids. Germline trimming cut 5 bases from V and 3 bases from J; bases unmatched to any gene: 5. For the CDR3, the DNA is TGTGCCAGCAGTCCGGGACTAGCGGGTTTCTACGAGCAGTACGTC. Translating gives CASSPGLAGFYEQYV.

CDR3 nucleotide sequence: TGTGCCAGCTCACAGGACGGGGGGCTTGGCACTGAAGCTTTCTTT. Its translation: CASSQDGGLGTEAFF. V is TRBV18 and J is TRBJ1-1, with TRBD1 as a possible D gene (6 bases). This CDR3 contains 15 residues. Germline V gene data show CDR1 as KGHSH and CDR2 as LQKENI. V shed 4 bases and J shed 4 bases, with 16 bases lying between them.

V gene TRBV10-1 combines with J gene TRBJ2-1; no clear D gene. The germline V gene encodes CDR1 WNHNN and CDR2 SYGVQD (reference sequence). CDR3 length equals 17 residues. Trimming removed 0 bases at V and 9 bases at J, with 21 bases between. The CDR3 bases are TGCGCCAGCAGTGAGTCGGGAACTGGTAGGGCCCAAGGTGAGCAGTTCTTC. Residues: CASSESGTGRAQGEQFF.

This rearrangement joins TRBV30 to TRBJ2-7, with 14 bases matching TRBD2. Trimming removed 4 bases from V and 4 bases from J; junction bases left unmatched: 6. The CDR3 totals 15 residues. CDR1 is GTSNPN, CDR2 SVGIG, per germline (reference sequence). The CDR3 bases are TGTGCCTGGATTCCAGGGACTAGCGGGGGTTACGAGCAGTACTTC. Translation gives CAWIPGTSGGYEQYF.

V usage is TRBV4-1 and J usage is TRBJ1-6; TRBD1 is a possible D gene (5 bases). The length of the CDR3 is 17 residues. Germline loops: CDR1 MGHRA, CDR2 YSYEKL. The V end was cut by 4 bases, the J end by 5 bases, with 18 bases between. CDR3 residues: CASSPTGSGTHNSPLHF. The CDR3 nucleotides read TGCGCCAGCAGCCCCACCGGCTCGGGGACCCATAATTCACCCCTCCACTTT.

CDR3 region: CASSQQDEKAFF. The CDR3 coding sequence is TGTGCCAGCAGTCAACAAGACGAAAAAGCTTTCTTT. V usage is TRBV3-1 (or the pseudogene TRBV3-2) and J usage is TRBJ1-1; unclear D gene. CDR1 LGHDT and CDR2 YNNKEL come from the germline V gene (reference sequence). The CDR3 runs 12 residues. V dropped 6 bases and J dropped 9 bases, with 14 bases sitting between them.

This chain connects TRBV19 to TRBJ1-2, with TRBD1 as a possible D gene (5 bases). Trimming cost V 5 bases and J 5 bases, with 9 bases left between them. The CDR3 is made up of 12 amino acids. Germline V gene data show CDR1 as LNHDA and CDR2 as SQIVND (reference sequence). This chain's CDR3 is CASSGDGYGYTF. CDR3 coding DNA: TGTGCCAGTAGTGGGGACGGGTATGGCTACACCTTC.

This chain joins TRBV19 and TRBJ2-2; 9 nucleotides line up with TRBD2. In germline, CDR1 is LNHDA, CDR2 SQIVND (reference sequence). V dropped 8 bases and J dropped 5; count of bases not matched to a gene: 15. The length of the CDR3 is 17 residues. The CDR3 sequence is CASLRGVAGVATGELFF. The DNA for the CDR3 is TGTGCCAGTCTTAGGGGGGTAGCGGGAGTTGCGACCGGGGAGCTGTTTTTT.

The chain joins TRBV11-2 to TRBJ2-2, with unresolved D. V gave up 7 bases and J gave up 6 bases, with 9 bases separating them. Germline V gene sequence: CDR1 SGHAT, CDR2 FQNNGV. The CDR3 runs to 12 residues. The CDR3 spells CASTQRPGELFF. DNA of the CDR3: TGTGCCAGCACCCAGAGGCCCGGGGAGCTGTTTTTT.

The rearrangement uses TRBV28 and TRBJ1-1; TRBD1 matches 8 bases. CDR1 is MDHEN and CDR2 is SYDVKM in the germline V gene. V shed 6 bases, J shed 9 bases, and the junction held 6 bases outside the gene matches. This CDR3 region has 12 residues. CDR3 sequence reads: CASRQGALKAFF. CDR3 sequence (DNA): TGTGCCAGCAGGCAGGGGGCGTTGAAAGCTTTCTTT.

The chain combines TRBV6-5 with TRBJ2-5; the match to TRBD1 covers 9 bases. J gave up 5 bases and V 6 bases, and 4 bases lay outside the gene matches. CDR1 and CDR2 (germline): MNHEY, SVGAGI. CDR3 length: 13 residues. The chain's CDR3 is CASRTGGTETQYF. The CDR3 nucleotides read TGTGCCAGCAGGACAGGGGGTACGGAGACCCAGTACTTC.

The CDR3 here is CATSRDYPGNYGYTF. The CDR3 DNA sequence: TGTGCCACCAGCAGAGATTATCCAGGGAACTATGGCTACACCTTC. The genes are TRBV15 and TRBJ1-2, with a weak D call TRBD1 (5 bases). Trimming cost V 0 bases and J 2 bases, with 10 bases left between them. The CDR3 extends over 15 amino acids. Germline V gene sequence: CDR1 LNHNV, CDR2 YYDKDF (reference sequence).

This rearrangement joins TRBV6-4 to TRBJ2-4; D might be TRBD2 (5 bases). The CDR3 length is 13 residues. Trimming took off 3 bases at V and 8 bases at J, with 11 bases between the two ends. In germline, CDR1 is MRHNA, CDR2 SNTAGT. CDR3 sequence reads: CASSEQPGDIQYF. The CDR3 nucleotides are TGTGCCAGCAGTGAACAGCCCGGGGACATTCAGTACTTC.

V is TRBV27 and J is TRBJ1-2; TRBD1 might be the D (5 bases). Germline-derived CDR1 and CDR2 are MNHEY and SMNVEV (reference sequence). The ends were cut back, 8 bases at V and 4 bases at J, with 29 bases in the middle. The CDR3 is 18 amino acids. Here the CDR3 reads CASASWGTGNRFGYGYTF. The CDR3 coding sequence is TGTGCCAGCGCCAGTTGGGGGACGGGAAACCGCTTTGGCTATGGCTACACCTTC.